These T cell receptor beta chains were read from a single sample in a study of blood T cell repertoires in COVID-19. Assay: immunoSEQ multiplex PCR; the TCRdb copy retains only in-frame clones and omits some. The table includes 300,000 to 500,000 clones, around 87% detected once. Sequences were obtained from PBMCs or T cells enriched from blood (not recorded which). These TCRs come from a young woman with acute COVID-19. CDR3s include the opening cysteine and the closing phenylalanine or tryptophan. The order of the fields is J gene, D gene, clone size, V gene, CDR3 DNA, CDR3 protein. A D gene is named only where the DNA matches it firmly. Clone sizes are given selectively: once, few, many, or a class where the clone is expanded.

J: TRBJ2-1; D: -; size: -; V: TRBV25-1; DNA: TGTGCCAGCAGTGAAGGACTAACTTACAATGAGCAGTTCTTC; CDR3: CASSEGLTYNEQFF
J: TRBJ1-3; D: -; size: -; V: TRBV27; DNA: TGTGCCAGCCCCGGTAATAGCTCTGGAAACACCATATATTTT; CDR3: CASPGNSSGNTIYF
J: TRBJ1-1; D: TRBD1; size: -; V: TRBV18; DNA: TGTGCCAGCTCACCAAAGAGACAGGGAAACACTGAAGCTTTCTTT; CDR3: CASSPKRQGNTEAFF
J: TRBJ2-7; D: TRBD1; size: -; V: TRBV6-5; DNA: TGTGCCAGCAGTCCACAGGGGTTGGGGGACTACGAGCAGTACTTC; CDR3: CASSPQGLGDYEQYF
J: TRBJ1-2; D: TRBD1; size: few; V: TRBV12-3/TRBV12-4; DNA: TGTGCCAGCAGAGGCTGGACAGGGTCTGGCTACACCTTC; CDR3: CASRGWTGSGYTF
J: TRBJ1-3; D: -; size: few; V: TRBV30; DNA: TGTGCCTGGAGTTTCGGGAGCTCTGGAAACACCATATATTTT; CDR3: CAWSFGSSGNTIYF
J: TRBJ2-5; D: TRBD2; size: once; V: TRBV6-2/TRBV6-3; DNA: TGTGCCAGCAGTTTTAGCGGGGGACGGGAGACCCAGTACTTC; CDR3: CASSFSGGRETQYF
J: TRBJ2-7; D: -; size: -; V: TRBV6-2/TRBV6-3; DNA: TGTGCCAGCAGTTACTCCTCAGGTTGGGCCTACGAGCAGTACTTC; CDR3: CASSYSSGWAYEQYF
J: TRBJ2-1; D: TRBD2; size: -; V: TRBV7-3; DNA: TGTGCCAGCAGCGTAGGACTAGGAGGGAATGAGCAGTTCTTC; CDR3: CASSVGLGGNEQFF
J: TRBJ1-2; D: -; size: -; V: TRBV21-1; DNA: TGTGCCAGCAGACCCCACCGGGACAGGGGGCTAGTCTATGGCTACACCTTC; CDR3: CASRPHRDRGLVYGYTF
J: TRBJ2-4; D: -; size: -; V: TRBV5-6; DNA: TGTGCCAGCAGCTTCTATCCAAAGGGGGCCAAAAACATTCAGTACTTC; CDR3: CASSFYPKGAKNIQYF
J: TRBJ2-5; D: -; size: -; V: TRBV7-7; DNA: TGTGCCAGCAGCTTAGGACAGACGGAGACCCAGTACTTC; CDR3: CASSLGQTETQYF
J: TRBJ1-2; D: TRBD1; size: -; V: TRBV2; DNA: TGTGCCACCCCGGGACAGCTAAAACTATTTGGCTACACCTTC; CDR3: CATPGQLKLFGYTF
J: TRBJ1-3; D: -; size: -; V: TRBV18; DNA: TGTGCCAGCTCAACAAGAGTGGATAGGGGTCATGGAAACACCATATATTTT; CDR3: CASSTRVDRGHGNTIYF
J: TRBJ2-2; D: -; size: -; V: TRBV12-3/TRBV12-4; DNA: TGTGCCAGCAGACCACCTTCTAGCTTGGAGCTGTTTTTT; CDR3: CASRPPSSLELFF
J: TRBJ1-1; D: TRBD1; size: -; V: TRBV5-6; DNA: TGTGCCAGCAGCTTGGACAGGGGGCCAGTTACAACTGAAGCTTTCTTT; CDR3: CASSLDRGPVTTEAFF
J: TRBJ2-3; D: -; size: -; V: TRBV5-1; DNA: TGCGCCAGCAGCGCGTATTCAGGGACAGATACGCAGTATTTT; CDR3: CASSAYSGTDTQYF
J: TRBJ1-3; D: -; size: -; V: TRBV15; DNA: TGTGCCACCAGCAGAGATAGCATCTCTGGAAACACCATATATTTT; CDR3: CATSRDSISGNTIYF
J: TRBJ2-7; D: TRBD1; size: once; V: TRBV4-2; DNA: TGTGCCAGCAGCCTGGACAGGGAAGACGAGCAGTACTTC; CDR3: CASSLDREDEQYF
J: TRBJ2-3; D: TRBD1; size: -; V: TRBV7-9; DNA: TGTGCCAGCAGCCCCGGACAGGTTTCAGATACGCAGTATTTT; CDR3: CASSPGQVSDTQYF
J: TRBJ1-2; D: TRBD1; size: -; V: TRBV5-1; DNA: TGCGCCAGCAACTACGGACAGGGAGGAGACTATGGCTACACCTTC; CDR3: CASNYGQGGDYGYTF
J: TRBJ1-2; D: -; size: -; V: TRBV5-1; DNA: TGCGCCAGCAGCTTGGAGTTAAGGACAGCTAATTCCTATGGCTACACCTTC; CDR3: CASSLELRTANSYGYTF
J: TRBJ2-2; D: TRBD1; size: -; V: TRBV19; DNA: TGTGCCAGTAGTTTCCGGGACAGGGGGGACACCGGGGAGCTGTTTTTT; CDR3: CASSFRDRGDTGELFF
J: TRBJ1-5; D: -; size: few; V: TRBV2; DNA: TGTGCCAGCAGTGAGGCAGGGGCTGCTTTTCAGCCCCAGCATTTT; CDR3: CASSEAGAAFQPQHF
J: TRBJ1-3; D: TRBD1; size: -; V: TRBV6-2/TRBV6-3; DNA: TGTGCCAGCAGTAGAACAATAGGACAGGCCTCTGGAAACACCATATATTTT; CDR3: CASSRTIGQASGNTIYF
J: TRBJ1-5; D: TRBD1; size: -; V: TRBV30; DNA: TGTGCCTGGAGTGTAAAGGGGGCGCGGCAGCCCCAGCATTTT; CDR3: CAWSVKGARQPQHF
J: TRBJ2-4; D: TRBD2; size: -; V: TRBV7-2; DNA: TGTGCCAGCAGCCGCGGGGGGGTAGCCAAAAACATTCAGTACTTC; CDR3: CASSRGGVAKNIQYF
J: TRBJ1-6; D: TRBD1; size: -; V: TRBV7-3; DNA: TGTGCCAGCAGCGCAGGCCCACAGGGGCGAAAGAATTCACCCCTCCACTTT; CDR3: CASSAGPQGRKNSPLHF
J: TRBJ1-6; D: TRBD1; size: -; V: TRBV14; DNA: TGTGCCAGCAGTCTAGCAGGGGGCGCGGGTAATTCACCCCTCCACTTT; CDR3: CASSLAGGAGNSPLHF
J: TRBJ1-1; D: TRBD1; size: -; V: TRBV30; DNA: TGTGCCTGGAGTGTCCGACCGGGACAGGGAGGCTCTGAAGCTTTCTTT; CDR3: CAWSVRPGQGGSEAFF
J: TRBJ1-2; D: -; size: -; V: TRBV9; DNA: TGTGCCAGCACAAACGTGGGGGGAGGCTACACCTTC; CDR3: CASTNVGGGYTF
J: TRBJ1-1; D: -; size: once; V: TRBV18; DNA: TGTGCCAGCTCACCCCCCGGGGGGGCCAGCACTGAAGCTTTCTTT; CDR3: CASSPPGGASTEAFF
J: TRBJ2-1; D: TRBD1; size: -; V: TRBV5-5; DNA: TGTGCCAGCAGCCTGGGACAGGGACGAGTTAATGAGCAGTTCTTC; CDR3: CASSLGQGRVNEQFF
J: TRBJ1-4; D: -; size: -; V: TRBV30; DNA: TGTGCCTGGAGTTTCTATGAAAAACTGTTTTTT; CDR3: CAWSFYEKLFF
J: TRBJ1-2; D: TRBD1; size: -; V: TRBV14; DNA: TGTGCCAGCAGCCTCGACAGGGTCGGCTACACCTTC; CDR3: CASSLDRVGYTF
J: TRBJ1-2; D: -; size: -; V: TRBV9; DNA: TGTGCCAGCAGCTCCGCGGGTCGGGGAGGAGGCTACACCTTC; CDR3: CASSSAGRGGGYTF
J: TRBJ2-3; D: -; size: -; V: TRBV6-5; DNA: TGTGCCAGCAGTCTAGGCACAGATACGCAGTATTTT; CDR3: CASSLGTDTQYF
J: TRBJ1-2; D: -; size: -; V: TRBV18; DNA: TGTGCCAGCTCACCGGGGCAGCTTAACTATGGCTACACCTTC; CDR3: CASSPGQLNYGYTF
J: TRBJ2-1; D: -; size: -; V: TRBV7-9; DNA: TGTGCCAGCAGCCCAATAACACTTCGAGACTGGAGCTCCTACAATGAGCAGTTCTTC; CDR3: CASSPITLRDWSSYNEQFF
J: TRBJ2-1; D: -; size: -; V: TRBV6-1; DNA: TGTGCCAGCAGTGAGCGGGGAGATGAGCAGTTCTTC; CDR3: CASSERGDEQFF
J: TRBJ2-7; D: TRBD2; size: -; V: TRBV6-5; DNA: TGTGCCAGCAGTTGGGGGACTAGCGAGTACGAGCAGTACTTC; CDR3: CASSWGTSEYEQYF
J: TRBJ1-1; D: -; size: -; V: TRBV6-2/TRBV6-3; DNA: TGTGCCAGCAGTTACTTTCGGGGAGTGGTTGAAGCTTTCTTT; CDR3: CASSYFRGVVEAFF
J: TRBJ2-7; D: -; size: -; V: TRBV6-5; DNA: TGTGCCAGCAGGGATCAGCCTAGGAGCTCCTACGAGCAGTACTTC; CDR3: CASRDQPRSSYEQYF
J: TRBJ1-1; D: TRBD1; size: -; V: TRBV5-1; DNA: TGCGCCAGCAGCGAGAGTAAGGGGGCGGTGAACACTGAAGCTTTCTTT; CDR3: CASSESKGAVNTEAFF
J: TRBJ2-3; D: TRBD2; size: -; V: TRBV27; DNA: TGTGCCAGCAGCTTTCTAGCGGGGCCCACAGATACGCAGTATTTT; CDR3: CASSFLAGPTDTQYF
J: TRBJ2-3; D: TRBD2; size: -; V: TRBV10-3; DNA: TGTGCCATCAGTAAACGGACTAGCGGGGCGTACACGCAGTATTTT; CDR3: CAISKRTSGAYTQYF
J: TRBJ1-2; D: -; size: -; V: TRBV18; DNA: TGTGCCAGCTCACCACTCACCTCAACTAATAATCCGAACTATGGCTACACCTTC; CDR3: CASSPLTSTNNPNYGYTF
J: TRBJ2-7; D: -; size: -; V: TRBV6-5; DNA: TGTGCCAGCAGTTACTCTCGGGGACAAACCTACGAGCAGTACTTC; CDR3: CASSYSRGQTYEQYF
J: TRBJ2-3; D: -; size: -; V: TRBV25-1; DNA: TGTGCCAGCAGACTCACAGATACGCAGTATTTT; CDR3: CASRLTDTQYF
J: TRBJ2-7; D: -; size: -; V: TRBV7-9; DNA: TGTGCCAGCAGCTTAGTAGGCAGGGACTCCTACGAGCAGTACTTC; CDR3: CASSLVGRDSYEQYF
J: TRBJ1-6; D: -; size: -; V: TRBV7-2; DNA: TGTGCCAGCAGCTTAGGGGCAGGGCCCTCACCCCTCCACTTT; CDR3: CASSLGAGPSPLHF
J: TRBJ1-4; D: -; size: -; V: TRBV3-1/TRBV3-2; DNA: TGTGCCAGCAGCCAAGATGTAGGGGATCCTGATGAAAAACTGTTTTTT; CDR3: CASSQDVGDPDEKLFF
J: TRBJ1-5; D: -; size: -; V: TRBV27; DNA: TGTGCCAGCAGTTTGGGGCGCGGGAATGGTCCCCAGCATTTT; CDR3: CASSLGRGNGPQHF
J: TRBJ2-1; D: TRBD2; size: -; V: TRBV4-2; DNA: TGTGCCAGCAGCCAAGGTTCCCTAGCGGGGGTTGACTCCTACAATGAGCAGTTCTTC; CDR3: CASSQGSLAGVDSYNEQFF